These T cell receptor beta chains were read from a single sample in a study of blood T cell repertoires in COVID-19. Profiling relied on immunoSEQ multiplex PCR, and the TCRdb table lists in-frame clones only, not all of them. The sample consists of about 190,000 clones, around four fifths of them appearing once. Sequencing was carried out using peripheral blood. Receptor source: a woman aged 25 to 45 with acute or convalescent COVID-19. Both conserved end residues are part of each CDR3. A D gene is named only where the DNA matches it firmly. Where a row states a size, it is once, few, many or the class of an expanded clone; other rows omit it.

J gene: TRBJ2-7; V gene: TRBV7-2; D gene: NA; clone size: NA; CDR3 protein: CASSLSGSFSYEQYF; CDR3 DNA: TGTGCCAGCAGCTTATCAGGGTCCTTCTCCTACGAGCAGTACTTC
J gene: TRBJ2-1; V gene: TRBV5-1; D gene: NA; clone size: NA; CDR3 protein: CASSGTGFANEQFF; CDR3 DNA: TGCGCCAGCAGCGGAACAGGGTTCGCGAATGAGCAGTTCTTC
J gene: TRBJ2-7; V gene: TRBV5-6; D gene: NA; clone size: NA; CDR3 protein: CASSLARASSYEQYF; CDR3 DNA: TGTGCCAGCAGCTTGGCCAGGGCGAGCTCCTACGAGCAGTACTTC
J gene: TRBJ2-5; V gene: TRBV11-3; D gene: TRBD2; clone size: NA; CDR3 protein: CASSRGTSGQETQYF; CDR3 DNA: TGTGCCAGCAGCCGAGGGACTAGCGGCCAAGAGACCCAGTACTTC
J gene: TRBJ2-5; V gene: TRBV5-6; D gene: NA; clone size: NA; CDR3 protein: CASTTWGLETQYF; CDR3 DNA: TGTGCCAGCACCACATGGGGGCTGGAGACCCAGTACTTC
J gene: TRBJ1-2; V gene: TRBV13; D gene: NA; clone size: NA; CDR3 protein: CASSRDPAGLNYGYTF; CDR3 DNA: TGTGCCAGCAGCCGCGACCCGGCGGGTCTTAACTATGGCTACACCTTC
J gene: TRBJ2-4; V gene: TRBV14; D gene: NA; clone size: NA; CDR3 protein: CASSPGKNIQYF; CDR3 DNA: TGTGCCAGCAGTCCGGGCAAAAACATTCAGTACTTC
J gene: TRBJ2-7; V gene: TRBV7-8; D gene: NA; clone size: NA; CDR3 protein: CASSLEVPTGQGYYEQYF; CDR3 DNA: TGTGCCAGCAGCTTAGAAGTCCCCACAGGGCAAGGCTACTACGAGCAGTACTTC
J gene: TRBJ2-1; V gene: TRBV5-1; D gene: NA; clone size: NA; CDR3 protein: CASSAPFSGLNYNEQFF; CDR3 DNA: TGCGCCAGCAGCGCTCCGTTTAGCGGACTAAATTACAATGAGCAGTTCTTC
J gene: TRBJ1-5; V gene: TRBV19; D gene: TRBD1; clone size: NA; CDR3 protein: CASSPITGGGGSNQPQHF; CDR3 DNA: TGTGCCAGTAGTCCGATTACAGGGGGGGGAGGGAGCAATCAGCCCCAGCATTTT
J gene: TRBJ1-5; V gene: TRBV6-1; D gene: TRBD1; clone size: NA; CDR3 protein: CASNDRDNQPQHF; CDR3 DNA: TGTGCCAGCAATGACAGGGACAATCAGCCCCAGCATTTT
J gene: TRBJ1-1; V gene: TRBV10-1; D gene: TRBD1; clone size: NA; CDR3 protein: CASKTGSSTEAFF; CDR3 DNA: TGCGCCAGTAAGACAGGGTCGAGCACTGAAGCTTTCTTT
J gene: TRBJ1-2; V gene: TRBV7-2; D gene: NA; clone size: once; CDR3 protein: CASSLVVGYGYTF; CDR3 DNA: TGTGCCAGCAGCTTAGTGGTCGGGTACGGCTACACCTTC
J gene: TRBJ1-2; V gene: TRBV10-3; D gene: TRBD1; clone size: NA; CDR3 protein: CAISEELPGQHNYGYTF; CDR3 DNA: TGTGCCATCAGTGAGGAGTTACCGGGACAGCATAACTATGGCTACACCTTC
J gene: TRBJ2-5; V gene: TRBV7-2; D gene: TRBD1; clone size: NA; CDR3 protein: CASSLGTGAPQETQYF; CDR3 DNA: TGTGCCAGCAGCTTAGGGACAGGGGCCCCCCAAGAGACCCAGTACTTC
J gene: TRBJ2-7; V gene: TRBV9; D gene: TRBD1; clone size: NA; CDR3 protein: CASSAGQGTSEQYF; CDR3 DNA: TGTGCCAGCAGCGCTGGACAGGGGACGAGCGAGCAGTACTTC
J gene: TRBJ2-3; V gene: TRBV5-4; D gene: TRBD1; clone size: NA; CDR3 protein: CASLRQGAGDTQYF; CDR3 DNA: TGTGCCAGCTTGCGACAGGGGGCAGGAGATACGCAGTATTTT
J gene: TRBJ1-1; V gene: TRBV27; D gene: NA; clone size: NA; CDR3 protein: CATSWGGGSTEAFF; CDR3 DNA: TGTGCCACCTCCTGGGGGGGTGGGAGCACTGAAGCTTTCTTT
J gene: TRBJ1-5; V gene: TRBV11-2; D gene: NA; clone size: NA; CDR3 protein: CASSLRQGRQPQHF; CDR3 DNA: TGTGCCAGCAGCTTAAGGCAGGGTCGCCAGCCCCAGCATTTT
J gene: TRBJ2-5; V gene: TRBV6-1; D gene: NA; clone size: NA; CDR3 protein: CASSEGGGARTQYF; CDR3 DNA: TGTGCCAGCAGTGAAGGTGGCGGTGCCAGAACCCAGTACTTC
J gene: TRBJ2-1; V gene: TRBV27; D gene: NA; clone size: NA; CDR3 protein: CASSLADSYNEQFF; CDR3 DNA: TGTGCCAGCAGTTTAGCAGACTCCTACAATGAGCAGTTCTTC
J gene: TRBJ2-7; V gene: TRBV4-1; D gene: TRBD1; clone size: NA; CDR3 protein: CASSDRGYAYEQYF; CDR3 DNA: TGCGCCAGCAGCGACAGGGGGTACGCCTACGAGCAGTACTTC
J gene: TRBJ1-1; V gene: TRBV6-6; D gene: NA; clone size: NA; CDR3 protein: CASSHLGGEAFF; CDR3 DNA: TGTGCCAGCAGTCATCTAGGAGGGGAAGCTTTCTTT
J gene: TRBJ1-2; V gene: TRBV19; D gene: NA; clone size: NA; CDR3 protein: CASSIDRTDSYWPNYGYTF; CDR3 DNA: TGTGCCAGTAGTATAGATCGAACGGACAGCTACTGGCCAAACTATGGCTACACCTTC
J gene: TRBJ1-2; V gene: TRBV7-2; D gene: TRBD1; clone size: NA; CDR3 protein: CASSLERTGGKNYGYTF; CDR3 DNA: TGTGCCAGCAGCTTAGAAAGGACAGGGGGGAAAAACTATGGCTACACCTTC
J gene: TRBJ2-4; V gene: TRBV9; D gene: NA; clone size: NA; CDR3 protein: CASGDGVAKNIQYF; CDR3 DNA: TGTGCCAGCGGCGACGGAGTAGCCAAAAACATTCAGTACTTC
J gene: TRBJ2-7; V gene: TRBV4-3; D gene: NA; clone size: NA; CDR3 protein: CASSRHSGSSYEQYF; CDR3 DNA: TGCGCCAGCAGCCGGCATAGCGGAAGCTCCTACGAGCAGTACTTC
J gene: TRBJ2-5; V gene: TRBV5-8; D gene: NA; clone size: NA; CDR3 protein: CASSLGSRGIEETQYF; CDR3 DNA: TGTGCCAGCAGCTTGGGTTCCAGGGGAATTGAAGAGACCCAGTACTTC
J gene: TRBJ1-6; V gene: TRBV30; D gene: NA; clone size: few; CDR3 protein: CAWRKWGLNSPLHF; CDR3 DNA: TGTGCCTGGAGAAAGTGGGGCCTTAATTCACCCCTCCACTTT
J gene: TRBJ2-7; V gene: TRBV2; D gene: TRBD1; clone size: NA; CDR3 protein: CAIGTGGSLYEQYF; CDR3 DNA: TGTGCCATCGGGACAGGGGGCAGTCTCTACGAGCAGTACTTC
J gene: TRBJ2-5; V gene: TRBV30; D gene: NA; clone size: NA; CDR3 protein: CAWSVSEETQYF; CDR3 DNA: TGTGCCTGGAGCGTATCAGAAGAGACCCAGTACTTC
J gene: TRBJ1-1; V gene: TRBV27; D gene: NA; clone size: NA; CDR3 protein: CASSFGEKAFF; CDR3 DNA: TGTGCCAGCAGTTTCGGGGAGAAAGCTTTCTTT
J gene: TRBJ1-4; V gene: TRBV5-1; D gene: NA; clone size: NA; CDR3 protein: CASSFRQGLQGEKLFF; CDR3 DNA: TGCGCCAGCAGCTTTCGGCAGGGGTTACAGGGTGAAAAACTGTTTTTT
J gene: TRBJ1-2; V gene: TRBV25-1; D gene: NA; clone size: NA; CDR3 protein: CATRADFYGYTF; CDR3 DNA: TGTGCCACCAGGGCGGATTTCTATGGCTACACCTTC
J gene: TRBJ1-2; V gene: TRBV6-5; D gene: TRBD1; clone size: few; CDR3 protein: CASSYGQGGGYTF; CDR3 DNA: TGTGCCAGCAGTTACGGACAGGGGGGTGGCTACACCTTC
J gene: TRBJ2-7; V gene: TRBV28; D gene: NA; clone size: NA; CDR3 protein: CAHSSTGGSREQYF; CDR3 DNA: TGTGCCCACAGCAGCACGGGGGGCTCACGGGAGCAGTACTTC
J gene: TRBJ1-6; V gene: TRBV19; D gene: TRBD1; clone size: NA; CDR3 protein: CASSIGQGGNSPLHF; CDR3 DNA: TGTGCCAGTAGTATCGGACAGGGAGGTAATTCACCCCTCCACTTT
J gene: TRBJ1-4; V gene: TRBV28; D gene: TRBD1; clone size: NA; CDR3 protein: CASSPPGQGAPRRLATNEKLFF; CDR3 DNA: TGTGCCAGCAGTCCTCCGGGACAGGGGGCCCCGCGGCGGCTAGCAACTAATGAAAAACTGTTTTTT
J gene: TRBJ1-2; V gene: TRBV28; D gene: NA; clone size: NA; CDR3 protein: CASSGDSYGYTF; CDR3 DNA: TGTGCCAGCAGTGGCGACAGCTATGGCTACACCTTC
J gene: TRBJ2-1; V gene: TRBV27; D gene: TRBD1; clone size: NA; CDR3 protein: CASSLSPGQGGYNEQFF; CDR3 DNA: TGTGCCAGCAGTTTATCGCCAGGACAGGGGGGGTACAATGAGCAGTTCTTC